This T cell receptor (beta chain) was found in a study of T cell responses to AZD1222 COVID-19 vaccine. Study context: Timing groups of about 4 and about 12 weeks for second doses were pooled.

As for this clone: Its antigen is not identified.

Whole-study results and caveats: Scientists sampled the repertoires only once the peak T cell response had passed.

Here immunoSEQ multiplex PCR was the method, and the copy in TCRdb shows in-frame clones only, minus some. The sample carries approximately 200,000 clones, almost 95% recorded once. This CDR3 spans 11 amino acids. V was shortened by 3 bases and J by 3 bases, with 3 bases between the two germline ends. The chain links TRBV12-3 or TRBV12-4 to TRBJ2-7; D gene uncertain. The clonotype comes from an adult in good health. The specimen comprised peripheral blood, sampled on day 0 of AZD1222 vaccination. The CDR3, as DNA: TGTGCCAGCAGTTTTAGCTACGAGCAGTACTTC. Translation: CASSFSYEQYF.